This T cell receptor beta chain appears in the sequencing data of a study of cytotoxic CD8 clonotypes in ibrutinib-treated CLL. As for the study in general: Among the patients, some eleven presented as relapsed/refractory and 15 as treatment-naive; roughly 17 showed unmutated IGHV. Among patients, roughly 25 responded partially and 2 completely; around 14 then stayed remitted and some twelve progressed after median around 70 months. The study, taken as a whole, reports: Clonality was higher at baseline than in age-matched healthy donors and tracked circulating CD8+ T-cell counts. A rise in clonality was seen at ibrutinib response, and a fall back toward baseline was seen at progression.

V was trimmed by 0 bases and J by 4 bases, leaving 15 bases between them. Germline CDR1 and CDR2: SQVTM and ANQGSEA. The CDR3 extends over 15 amino acids. Profiled with immunoSEQ multiplex PCR; TCRdb holds only in-frame clones, not every one. The table includes approximately 60,000 clones, 45% to 70% detected once. About this clone: The target antigen is unknown.

The chain combines TRBV29-1 with TRBJ2-5; perhaps D is TRBD1 or TRBD2 (6 bases each). This sequence originates from a human donor with chronic lymphocytic leukemia. Sequences were derived from PBMCs, sampled after 24 months of ibrutinib treatment. CDR3 in amino acids: CSVEDIPGGGETQYF. The CDR3 region has the DNA TGCAGCGTTGAAGATATCCCCGGAGGGGGAGAGACCCAGTACTTC. Full variable domain (outside the CDR3, taken from reference TRBV29-1 and TRBJ2-5): SAVISQKPSRDICQRGTSLTIQCQVDSQVTMMFWYRQQPGQSLTLIATANQGSEATYESGFVIDKFPISRPNLTFSTLTVSNMSPEDSSIYLCSVEDIPGGGETQYFGPGTRLLVL.